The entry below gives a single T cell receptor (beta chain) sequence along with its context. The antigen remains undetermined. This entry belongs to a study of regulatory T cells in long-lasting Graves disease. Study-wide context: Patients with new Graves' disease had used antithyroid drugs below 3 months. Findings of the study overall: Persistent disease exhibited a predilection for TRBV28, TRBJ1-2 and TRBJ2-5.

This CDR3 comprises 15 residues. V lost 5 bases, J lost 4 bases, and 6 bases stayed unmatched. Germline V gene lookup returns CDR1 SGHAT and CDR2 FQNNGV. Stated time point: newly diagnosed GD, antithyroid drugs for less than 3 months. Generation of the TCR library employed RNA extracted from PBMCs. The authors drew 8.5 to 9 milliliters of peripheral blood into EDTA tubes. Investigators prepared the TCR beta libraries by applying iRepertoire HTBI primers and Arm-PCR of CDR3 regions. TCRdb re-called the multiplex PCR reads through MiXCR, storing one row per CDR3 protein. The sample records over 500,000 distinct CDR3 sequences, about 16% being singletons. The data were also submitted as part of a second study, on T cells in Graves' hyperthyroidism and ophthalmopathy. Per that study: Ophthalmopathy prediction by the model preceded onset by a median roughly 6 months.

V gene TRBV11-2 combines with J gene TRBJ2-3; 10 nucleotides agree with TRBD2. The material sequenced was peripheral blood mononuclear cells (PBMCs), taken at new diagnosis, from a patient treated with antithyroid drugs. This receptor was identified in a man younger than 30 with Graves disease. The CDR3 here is CASSQGLAGADTQYF. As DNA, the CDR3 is TGTGCCAGCAGCCAAGGGCTAGCGGGAGCAGATACGCAGTATTTT.